A selection of T cell receptor beta chains follows, all from one sample in a study of metastatic and nonmetastatic thyroid tumors. With MiXCR, TCRdb reprocessed the PCR reads. The table records 30,000 to 40,000 clones, approximately 19% of them present only once. The sequencing input was blood. The receptors were gathered from a female donor with papillary thyroid cancer or a benign thyroid nodule (not recorded which). Some clones in this sample may be carry-over from other donors' samples. Each CDR3 is given with its conserved first and last residue. Clone size is stated in some rows and not others, as once, few, many or a class when expanded.

TRBV9	TRBJ1-6	once	CASSVAGYGEEGSPLHF
TRBV6-1	TRBJ2-7	.	CASSPEPTGSYEQYF
TRBV11-1	TRBJ2-1	.	CASSLDLYNEQFF
TRBV10-3	TRBJ1-2	.	CAISEEASSYGYTF
TRBV10-3	TRBJ2-1	.	CAIRRAGGPGNEQFF
TRBV6-2/TRBV6-3	TRBJ1-2	medium-sized	CASRSPGPGGYTF
TRBV19	TRBJ2-2	few	CASNRGHTGELFF
TRBV2	TRBJ1-3	many	CASSRSGGNTIYF
TRBV11-1	TRBJ2-3	.	CASSRQGDYPSTDTQYF
TRBV5-1	TRBJ2-7	.	CASSLEGTPEQYF
TRBV6-1	TRBJ2-7	few	CASSGGQQGVYEQYF
TRBV11-3	TRBJ1-2	.	CASSLEGGRDGYTF
TRBV4-2	TRBJ2-5	many	CASSQFGVQETQYF
TRBV5-4	TRBJ1-3	many	CASSLDQGRPGNTIYF